The 22 T cell receptor beta chains below were found in one sample sequenced in a study of radiation and T cells in renal cell carcinoma (dated by TCRdb to 2020 to 2022). Explained via the paper, the time point label denotes: blood 2 weeks post-SBRT. According to the study, the label for this sample's treatment or condition signals: 15 Gy SBRT to primary tumor, nephrectomy 4 weeks later. Libraries were constructed by the immunoSEQ multiplex PCR assay. TCRdb retrieved this table from immuneACCESS and kept in-frame rearrangements only. Not all clones are present; in checked studies, unresolved V genes account for under half, and no reason is known for the remainder. Recorded for this sample are fewer than 55,000 clones; 80% of them occurred a single time. Of the sample, 25% to 30% falls within the top ten clones. The starting material was blood, obtained from a patient whose treatment included radiotherapy and nephrectomy. The receptors here all came from a woman aged 70-85 years with renal cell carcinoma.

The rearrangement joins TRBV2 to TRBJ2-1; the match to TRBD2 covers 12 bases. The CDR3 contains 15 residues. Trimming at V came to 4 bases and at J to 7 bases, leaving 5 bases not matched to a gene. Germline CDR1 is SNHLY and CDR2 is FYNNEI. CDR3 DNA: TGTGCCAGCAGTGGGGCTAGCGGGAGGGTGAATGAGCAGTTCTTC. Translating gives CASSGASGRVNEQFF.

The CDR3 loop is CASSSAGDYGYTF. DNA for the CDR3: TGCGCCAGCAGTTCGGCAGGGGACTATGGCTACACCTTC. The chain has TRBV5-1 and TRBJ1-2; D might be TRBD1 (6 bases). This CDR3 is built from 13 residues. Trimming removed 5 bases from V and 3 bases from J, with 11 bases in between. Per the germline V gene, CDR1 is SGHRS and CDR2 is YFSETQ.

The chain recombines TRBV10-3 with TRBJ2-5, with D hard to call. The CDR3 is 13 residues long. Trimming pared 2 bases from V and 5 bases from J, leaving 9 bases between. Germline V lookup: CDR1 ENHRY, CDR2 SYGVKD. This CDR3 is CAISEPRGETQYF. Here the CDR3 DNA reads TGTGCCATCAGTGAGCCCAGAGGTGAGACCCAGTACTTC.

This clone was counted once. CDR3 DNA: TGTGCCAGCTCACCACAGGGTGCGAACACTGAAGCTTTCTTT. As protein: CASSPQGANTEAFF. The rearrangement links TRBV18 to TRBJ1-1; D not resolved. The germline V gene has CDR1 KGHSH and CDR2 LQKENI. This CDR3 has 14 amino acids. V lost 1 base and J lost 1, with 7 bases in between.

V gene TRBV19 combines with J gene TRBJ1-5; TRBD1 matches 8 bases. Losses at the gene ends were 3 bases for V and 4 bases for J; bases not matched to a gene: 2. The CDR3 totals 14 residues. Germline V gene data show CDR1 as LNHDA and CDR2 as SQIVND (reference sequence). Written as DNA, the CDR3 is TGTGCCAGTAGTATCTGGACAGGGAATCAGCCCCAGCATTTT. This encodes CASSIWTGNQPQHF. Drawing the rest from reference TRBV19 and TRBJ1-5, the complete variable domain is DGGITQSPKYLFRKEGQNVTLSCEQNLNHDAMYWYRQDPGQGLRLIYYSQIVNDFQKGDIAEGYSVSREKKESFPLTVTSAQKNPTAFYLCASSIWTGNQPQHFGDGTRLSIL.

The chain carries TRBV7-2 and TRBJ2-5; D is undetermined. Looked up from germline, CDR1 is SGHTA and CDR2 is FQGNSA. There are 15 residues in the CDR3. The germline V and J ends were trimmed by 7 bases and 4 bases, with 19 bases remaining between them. The CDR3 DNA is TGTGCCAGCAACCAATACGTGGCAGCGCGAGAGACCCAGTACTTC. It yields the protein CASNQYVAARETQYF.

This chain links TRBV27 with TRBJ1-5; no clear D. The V end lost 4 bases, the J end lost 6 bases, and 13 bases lay between the germline ends. From germline, CDR1 is MNHEY and CDR2 SMNVEV (reference sequence). The CDR3 sequence is 14 residues long. The CDR3 is CASSSDRGSQPQHF. CDR3 bases: TGTGCCAGCAGTTCGGATCGAGGTAGTCAGCCCCAGCATTTT.

This chain uses TRBV5-5 with TRBJ2-7; D is possibly TRBD2 (6 bases). The ends were cut back, 4 bases at V and 0 bases at J, with 20 bases in the middle. This CDR3 contains 17 residues. CDR1 SGHKS and CDR2 YYEKEE come from the germline V gene (reference sequence). CDR3 loop: CASSLEGKMGSSYEQYF. The DNA for the CDR3 is TGTGCCAGCAGCCTGGAGGGGAAGATGGGGAGCTCCTACGAGCAGTACTTC.

V usage is TRBV5-6 and J usage is TRBJ1-3; D remains ambiguous. V was pared by 1 base and J by 1 base, with 6 bases between. Germline V gives CDR1 SGHDT, CDR2 YYEEEE. This CDR3 comprises 14 residues. CDR3 loop: CASSLMGSGNTIYF. In DNA form, the CDR3 reads TGTGCCAGCAGCTTGATGGGTTCTGGAAACACCATATATTTT.

This rearrangement joins TRBV18 to TRBJ1-2, with TRBD1 as a possible D gene (5 bases). The CDR3 is 15 residues long. Germline CDR1 and CDR2: KGHSH and LQKENI. V shed 3 bases and J shed 4 bases, with 15 bases lying between them. This chain's CDR3 is CASSPGTGDGYGYTF. The CDR3 DNA reads as TGTGCCAGCTCACCCGGCACGGGGGACGGCTATGGCTACACCTTC. The variable domain in full, completed from reference TRBV18 and TRBJ1-2, reads NAGVMQNPRHLVRRRGQEARLRCSPMKGHSHVYWYRQLPEEGLKFMVYLQKENIIDESGMPKERFSAEFPKEGPSILRIQQVVRGDSAAYFCASSPGTGDGYGYTFGSGTRLTVV.

V is TRBV7-2 and J is TRBJ2-7; maybe TRBD1 (7 bases). The germline V gene has CDR1 SGHTA and CDR2 FQGNSA. The CDR3 length is 13 residues. With 5 bases removed from V and 4 bases from J, the gap between germline ends came to 12 bases. This CDR3 is CASSAGQRYEQYF. Here the CDR3 DNA reads TGTGCCAGCAGCGCGGGACAGCGTTACGAGCAGTACTTC.

The chain couples TRBV18 to TRBJ2-1; no definite D call. CDR1 is KGHSH and CDR2 is LQKENI in the germline V gene. Deletions cut 0 bases from V and 6 bases from J, with 3 bases between. The length of the CDR3 is 12 residues. CDR3 coding DNA: TGTGCCAGCTCACCACCAAGCAATGAGCAGTTCTTC. This encodes CASSPPSNEQFF.

This clone occurred a few times. The V call is TRBV19, the J call TRBJ2-6; no definite D call. Trimming shortened V by 5 bases and J by 2 bases, and 4 bases separated the two germline ends. Germline assignment: CDR1 LNHDA and CDR2 SQIVND (reference sequence). The length of the CDR3 is 13 residues. The DNA of the CDR3 is TGTGCCAGTAGTTTCCCTGGGGCCAACGTCCTGACTTTC. Translation: CASSFPGANVLTF.

CDR3 protein: CASSPPWAGEETQYF. The CDR3, as DNA: TGTGCCAGCAGCCCCCCCTGGGCGGGGGAAGAGACCCAGTACTTC. This chain links TRBV11-2 with TRBJ2-5; TRBD2 aligns across 7 bases. V lost 5 bases, J lost 3 bases, and 9 bases stayed unmatched. This CDR3 has 15 residues. Germline-derived CDR1 and CDR2 are SGHAT and FQNNGV.

This clone was seen more than once but under ten times. The chain is built from TRBV5-1 and TRBJ1-2; D might be TRBD1 (5 bases). Germline loops: CDR1 SGHRS, CDR2 YFSETQ. Trimming pared 4 bases from V and 4 bases from J, leaving 14 bases between. This CDR3 region has 14 residues. The CDR3 DNA sequence: TGCGCCAGCAGCCCCTCAGGGTCCTCCTATGGCTACACCTTC. As protein: CASSPSGSSYGYTF.

The chain is built from TRBV4-2 and TRBJ2-5; D may be TRBD1 (6 bases). The J call may be in error: the DNA end matches TRBJ2-7 better. Per germline, CDR1 LGHNA and CDR2 YNFKEQ. The CDR3 has 15 amino acids. The CDR3 region is CASSQGQDASYEQYF. CDR3 DNA: TGTGCCAGCAGCCAAGGACAGGACGCCTCCTACGAGCAGTACTTC.

This CDR3 is CASRTNYEQYF. CDR3 in DNA: TGTGCCAGCAGGACAAACTACGAGCAGTACTTC. The rearrangement uses TRBV27 and TRBJ2-7, with no clear D. Germline V lookup: CDR1 MNHEY, CDR2 SMNVEV (reference sequence). This CDR3 region has 11 residues. Trimming took off 6 bases at V and 3 bases at J, with 6 bases between the two ends.

The chain joins TRBV18 to TRBJ2-7; possibly TRBD2 for D (6 bases). The CDR3 runs 15 residues. Germline V lookup: CDR1 KGHSH, CDR2 LQKENI. V lost 5 bases, J lost 0 bases, and 14 bases lay in between. The CDR3 reads CASSTLAASSYEQYF. The CDR3 DNA reads TGTGCCAGCTCAACATTAGCGGCATCCTCCTACGAGCAGTACTTC.

The CDR3 nucleotides read TGCAGCGTTGTAGGGGAGAACTATGGCTACACCTTC. Its translation is CSVVGENYGYTF. This chain connects TRBV29-1 to TRBJ1-2; possibly TRBD1 for D (5 bases). Per germline, CDR1 SQVTM and CDR2 ANQGSEA. This CDR3 region has 12 residues. The V gene lost 4 bases and the J gene lost 2 bases, with 8 bases spanning the gap.

V is TRBV13 and J is TRBJ2-1; 7 positions match TRBD2. After removal of 3 bases from V and 12 bases from J, the junction contained 5 bases not matched to a gene. The CDR3 covers 12 residues. Germline CDR1 and CDR2: PRHDT and FYEKMQ (reference sequence). The CDR3 reads CASSFRTRGQFF. The CDR3 DNA is TGTGCCAGCAGCTTCAGGACTAGAGGGCAGTTCTTC.

The CDR3 nucleotides read TGTGCCAGCAGTGTTGGCAGACACAATGAGCAGTTCTTC. Encoded protein: CASSVGRHNEQFF. The V gene is TRBV6-1, the J gene TRBJ2-1, with unresolved D. CDR1 MNHNS and CDR2 SASEGT come from the germline V gene. There are 13 residues in the CDR3. The V end was cut by 4 bases, the J end by 5 bases, with 9 bases between.

The rearrangement joins TRBV19 to TRBJ2-6; 11 bases map to TRBD2. This CDR3 has 18 amino acids. CDR1 is LNHDA, CDR2 SQIVND, per germline (reference sequence). V gave up 6 bases and J gave up 0 bases; unmatched junction bases: 7. The chain's CDR3 is CASRLAGVISSGANVLTF. In DNA form, the CDR3 reads TGTGCCAGTAGACTAGCGGGAGTCATAAGCTCTGGGGCCAACGTCCTGACTTTC.